This T cell receptor beta chain came from a study of CD8+ T cells in alopecia areata (dated by TCRdb to 2016 to 2019). The study in broad terms: Treated patients were enrolled in an open-label pilot trial of oral tofacitinib at 5 to 10 mg twice daily for moderate-to-severe alopecia areata. Scalp tissue and sorted CD4+ and CD8+ peripheral blood T cells from patchy and totalis/universalis alopecia areata patients and from healthy controls were covered by human TCRbeta sequencing. The study used high-throughput TCRbeta sequencing to examine T cell clonal expansion in alopecia areata, in both the C3H/HeJ mouse model and human patients. Biopsies were taken from tofacitinib-treated patients at baseline and at 4 and 24 weeks of treatment, and a later scalp biopsy was taken in several of the tofacitinib-treated patients. Patients received tofacitinib for 6 to 18 months and were then followed off drug for 6 months to check for delayed response and recurrence. In treated patients, disease severity was measured using the SALT score, which gives the percentage of scalp surface area affected. Scalp clonality was compared among normal scalp (n=4), patchy alopecia areata scalp (n=8), and alopecia totalis/universalis scalp (n=8). Amplification of TCRbeta CDR3 regions was done by immunoSEQ multiplex PCR using 35 Vbeta forward primers and 13 Jbeta reverse primers. RNA was extracted with the PAXgene miRNA kit for fixed scalp, the miRNeasy kit for PBMCs, and the RNeasy kit for mouse skin.

What the work shows at the level of the full study, not this receptor alone: Tofacitinib significantly lowered scalp clonality and the number of expanded CD8+ clones among the top 100 scalp clones. Shared TCR sequences between patients were less evident than in mice, which may be partly attributable to HLA diversity in the patient population. During tofacitinib treatment, many expanded lesional clones remained in scalp and blood, and this persistence may partly explain relapse after treatment is stopped. Unlike mouse skin, which is dominated by gammadelta T cells, normal human skin has resident alphabeta T cells that are also sequenced, and this complicates analysis of the scalp TCR repertoire. Because the treated cohort was small and had just a single nonresponder, larger studies are needed to establish links between baseline CD8+ expansion and response. Compared with normal scalp, lesional scalp had higher clonality and more expanded CD8+ clones, particularly in alopecia totalis/universalis, a pattern that suggests antigenic drive.

Library generation was performed with the immunoSEQ multiplex PCR assay. For TCR sequencing, RNA was extracted from every sample and reverse transcribed into cDNA to serve as template. SuperScript III was used to make first-strand cDNA, primed with a 2:1 mix of oligo-dT and random hexamers. A synthetic immune receptor repertoire was used to gauge amplification bias, and whatever bias remained was removed computationally. The authors' pipeline ran thus. Raw reads were preprocessed for error removal, and CDR3 was defined according to IMGT conventions as running from the conserved cysteine to phenylalanine. To get clonality, Shannon entropy was normalized by log2 of the number of productive unique TCRs and the result was subtracted from 1. Whether scalp clones were CD4 or CD8 was inferred by matching scalp TCRbeta sequences against CD4 and CD8 repertoires sorted from blood. TCRdb stores this immuneACCESS table with in-frame sequences only. Part of the clones is absent; in the studies checked, under half of the shortfall reflects unresolved V genes, and no reason is known for the rest. For V, J and clone size, that table is used; D and trimming come from the DNA. Counted in this sample were about 190,000 clones; 45% to 75% of them appeared once. The ten largest clones represent 0.69% of the sample.

Of note for this clone: What antigen it recognizes has not been identified. No quality values exist for individual bases; no much larger clone is one base distant.

Germline trimming: 4 bases from V, 6 bases from J; junction bases outside gene matches: 15. Its CDR3 holds 17 amino acids, cysteine through phenylalanine. Only CDR3 DNA is held: 51 bases, read in frame from base 1. From a lookup of the germline V gene, CDR1 and CDR2 are SGDLS and YYNGEE. The time point label, as the study defines it: about four weeks on oral tofacitinib. Taken with the paper, the label for treatment or condition translates to: oral pan-JAK inhibitor, 5-10 mg twice daily. Lesional scalp punch biopsies and peripheral blood were collected from alopecia areata patients. PBMCs were isolated by density centrifugation and stained for CD3, CD4 and CD8, after which CD4+ and CD8+ T cells were sorted on a FACSAria.

The sequence was collected from a human donor with alopecia areata. The material was CD4+ T cells sorted from blood, obtained at week 4, from a patient treated with tofacitinib. The rearranged segments are TRBV9 and TRBJ2-1; TRBD1 lines up with 8 middle nucleotides. The CDR3 amino acid sequence is: CASSLDSRDRLTNEQFF. The DNA is as follows: TGTGCCAGCAGCCTCGATTCCCGGGACAGGCTAACCAATGAGCAGTTCTTC.